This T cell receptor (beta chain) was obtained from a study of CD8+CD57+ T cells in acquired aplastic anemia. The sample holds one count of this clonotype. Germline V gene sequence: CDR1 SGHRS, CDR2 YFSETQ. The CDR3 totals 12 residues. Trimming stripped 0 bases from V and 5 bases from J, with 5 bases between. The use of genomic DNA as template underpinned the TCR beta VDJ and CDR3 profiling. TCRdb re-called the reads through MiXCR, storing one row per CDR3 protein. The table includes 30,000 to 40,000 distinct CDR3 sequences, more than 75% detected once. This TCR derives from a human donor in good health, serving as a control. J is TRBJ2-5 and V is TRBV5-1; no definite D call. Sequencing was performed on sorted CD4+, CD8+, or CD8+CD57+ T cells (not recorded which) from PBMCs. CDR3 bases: TGCGCCAGCAGCTTGGCTAGTGAGACCCAGTACTTC. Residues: CASSLASETQYF.